This T cell receptor (beta chain) was identified during a study of blood T cell repertoires in COVID-19. At the level of the study: COVID-19 samples collected from the United States, Italy and Spain covered acute and convalescent phases. Sources were T cells, B-cell-depleted T cells, or PBMCs; the material itself was cDNA or gDNA.

CDR1 is SEHNR, CDR2 FQNEAQ, per germline (reference sequence). After removal of 0 bases from V and 8 bases from J, the junction contained 0 bases not matched to a gene. The CDR3 has 13 residues. In the study's own analysis: Amplification from reference gene primers served as the basis for estimated nucleated cell counts. Assay: immunoSEQ multiplex PCR; the TCRdb copy retains only in-frame clones and omits some. V, J and clone size reflect that table, while D and trimming were determined from the DNA. In the table there are about 72,000 clones, roughly nine tenths of which are singletons. This chain connects TRBV7-9 to TRBJ1-4; 7 nucleotides line up with TRBD1. This TCR was sampled from a human donor in a cohort sampled during active COVID-19. Sequenced sample: peripheral blood. CDR3 region: CASSLATGEKLFF. DNA of the CDR3: TGTGCCAGCAGCTTAGCGACAGGGGAAAAACTGTTTTTT.